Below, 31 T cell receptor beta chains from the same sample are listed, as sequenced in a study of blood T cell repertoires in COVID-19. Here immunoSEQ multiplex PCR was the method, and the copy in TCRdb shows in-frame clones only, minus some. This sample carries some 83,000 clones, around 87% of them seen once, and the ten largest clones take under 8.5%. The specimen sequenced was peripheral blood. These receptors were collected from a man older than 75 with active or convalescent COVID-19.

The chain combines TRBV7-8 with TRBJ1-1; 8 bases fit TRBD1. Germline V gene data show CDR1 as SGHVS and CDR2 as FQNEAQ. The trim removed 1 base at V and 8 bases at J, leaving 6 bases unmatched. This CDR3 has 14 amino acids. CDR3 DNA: TGTGCCAGCAGCTTAGTGGGACAGGTGTACGAAGCTTTCTTT. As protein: CASSLVGQVYEAFF.

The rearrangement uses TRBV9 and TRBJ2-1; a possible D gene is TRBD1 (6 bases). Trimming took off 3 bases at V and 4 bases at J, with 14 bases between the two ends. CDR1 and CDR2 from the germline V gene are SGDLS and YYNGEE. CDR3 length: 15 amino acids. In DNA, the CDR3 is TGTGCCAGCAGCGCCACAGGGACGAGGTACAATGAGCAGTTCTTC. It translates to CASSATGTRYNEQFF.

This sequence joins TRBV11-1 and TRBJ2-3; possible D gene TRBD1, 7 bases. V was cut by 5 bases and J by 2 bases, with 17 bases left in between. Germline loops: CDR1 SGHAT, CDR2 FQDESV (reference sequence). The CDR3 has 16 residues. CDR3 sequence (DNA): TGTGCCAGCAGCGAGGGGGCTAGCGCTTACACAGATACGCAGTATTTT. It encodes CASSEGASAYTDTQYF.

CDR3: CASSPERDRVGSPLHF. For the CDR3, the DNA is TGTGCCAGCTCACCCGAACGGGACAGGGTTGGTTCACCCCTCCACTTT. The V gene is TRBV18, the J gene TRBJ1-6, with 9 bases matching TRBD1. The CDR3 spans 16 residues. Germline V gene data show CDR1 as KGHSH and CDR2 as LQKENI. V gave up 3 bases and J gave up 9 bases; unmatched junction bases: 9.

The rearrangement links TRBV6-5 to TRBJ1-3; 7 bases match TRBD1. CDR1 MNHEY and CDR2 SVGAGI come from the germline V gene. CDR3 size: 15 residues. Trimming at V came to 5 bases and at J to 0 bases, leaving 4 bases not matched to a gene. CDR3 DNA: TGTGCCAGCAGTCGCGACAGGGACTCTGGAAACACCATATATTTT. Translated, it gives CASSRDRDSGNTIYF.

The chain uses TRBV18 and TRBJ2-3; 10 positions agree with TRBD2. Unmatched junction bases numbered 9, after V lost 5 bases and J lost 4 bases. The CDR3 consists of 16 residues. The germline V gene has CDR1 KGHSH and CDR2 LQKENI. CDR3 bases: TGTGCCAGCTCAAAGCCCGGGACTAGCGTTCCAGATACGCAGTATTTT. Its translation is CASSKPGTSVPDTQYF.

The CDR3 DNA sequence: TGTGCCAGCTCACCTAAAACCGGGACAGGGAGTAACTATGGCTACACCTTC. This gives the protein CASSPKTGTGSNYGYTF. This chain links TRBV18 with TRBJ1-2; 9 bases are shared with TRBD1. J gave up 1 base and V 3 bases, and 9 bases lay outside the gene matches. CDR1 is KGHSH, CDR2 LQKENI, per germline. This CDR3 is 17 amino acids long.

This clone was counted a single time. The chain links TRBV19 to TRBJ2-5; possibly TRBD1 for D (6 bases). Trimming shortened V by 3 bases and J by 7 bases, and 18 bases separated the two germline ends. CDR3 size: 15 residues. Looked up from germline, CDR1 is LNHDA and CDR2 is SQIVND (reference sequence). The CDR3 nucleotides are TGTGCCAGTAGTATCCACGGGACAACGAAGGGGACCCAGTACTTC. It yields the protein CASSIHGTTKGTQYF.

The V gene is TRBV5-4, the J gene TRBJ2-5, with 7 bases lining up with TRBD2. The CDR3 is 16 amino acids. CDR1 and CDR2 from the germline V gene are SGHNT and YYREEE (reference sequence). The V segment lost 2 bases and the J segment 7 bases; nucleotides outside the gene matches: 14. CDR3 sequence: CASSFGSGARPGTQYF. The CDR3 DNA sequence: TGTGCCAGCAGCTTCGGGAGCGGGGCCCGGCCTGGGACCCAGTACTTC.

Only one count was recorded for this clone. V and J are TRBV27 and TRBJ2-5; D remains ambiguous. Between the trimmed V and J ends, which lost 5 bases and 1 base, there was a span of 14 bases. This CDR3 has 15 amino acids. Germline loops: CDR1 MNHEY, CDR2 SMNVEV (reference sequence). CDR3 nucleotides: TGTGCCAGCAGTCCCTCGTGGCAGGCCCAAGAGACCCAGTACTTC. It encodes CASSPSWQAQETQYF.

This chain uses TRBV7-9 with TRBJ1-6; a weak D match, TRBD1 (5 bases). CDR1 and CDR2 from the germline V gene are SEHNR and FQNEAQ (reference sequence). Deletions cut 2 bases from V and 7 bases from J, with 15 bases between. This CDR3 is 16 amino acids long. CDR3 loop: CASSLWAGHRNSPLHF. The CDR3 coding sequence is TGTGCCAGCAGCTTATGGGCAGGGCATAGAAATTCACCCCTCCACTTT.

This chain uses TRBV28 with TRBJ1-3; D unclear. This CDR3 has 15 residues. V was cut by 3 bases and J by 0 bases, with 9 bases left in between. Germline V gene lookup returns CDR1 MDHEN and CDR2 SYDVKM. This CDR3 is CASSLPASSGNTIYF. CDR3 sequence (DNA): TGTGCCAGCAGTTTGCCCGCGAGCTCTGGAAACACCATATATTTT.

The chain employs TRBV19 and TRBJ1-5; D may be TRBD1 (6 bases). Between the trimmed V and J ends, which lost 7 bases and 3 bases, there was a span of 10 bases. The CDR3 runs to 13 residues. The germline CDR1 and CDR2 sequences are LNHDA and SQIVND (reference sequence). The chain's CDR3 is CASTRQVNQPQHF. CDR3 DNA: TGTGCCAGTACGCGACAGGTCAATCAGCCCCAGCATTTT.

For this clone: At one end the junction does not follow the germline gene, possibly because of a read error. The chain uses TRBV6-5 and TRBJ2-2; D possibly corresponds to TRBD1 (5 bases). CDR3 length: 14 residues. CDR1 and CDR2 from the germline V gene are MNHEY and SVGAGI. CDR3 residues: CAGRQQSNTGELFF. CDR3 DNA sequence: TGTGCCGGCAGACAGCAATCGAACACCGGGGAGCTGTTTTTT.

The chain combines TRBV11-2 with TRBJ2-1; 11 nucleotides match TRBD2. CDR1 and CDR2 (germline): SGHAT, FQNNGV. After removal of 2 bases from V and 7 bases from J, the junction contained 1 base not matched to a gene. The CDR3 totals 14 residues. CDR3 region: CASSLTSGSNEQFF. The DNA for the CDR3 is TGTGCCAGCAGCTTAACTAGCGGGAGTAATGAGCAGTTCTTC.

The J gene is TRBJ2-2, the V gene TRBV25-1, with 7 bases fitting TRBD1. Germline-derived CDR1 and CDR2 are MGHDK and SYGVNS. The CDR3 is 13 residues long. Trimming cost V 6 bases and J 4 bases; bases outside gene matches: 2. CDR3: CASRQGSTGELFF. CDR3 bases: TGTGCCAGCAGACAGGGGTCCACCGGGGAGCTGTTTTTT.

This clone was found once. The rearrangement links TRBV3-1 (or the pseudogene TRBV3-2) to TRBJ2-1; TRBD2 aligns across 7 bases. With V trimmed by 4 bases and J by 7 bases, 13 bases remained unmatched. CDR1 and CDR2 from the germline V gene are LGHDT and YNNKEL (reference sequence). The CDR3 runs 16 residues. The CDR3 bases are TGTGCCAGCAGCCTAGCCGCTAGCGGTTCTCGAAATGAGCAGTTCTTC. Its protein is CASSLAASGSRNEQFF.

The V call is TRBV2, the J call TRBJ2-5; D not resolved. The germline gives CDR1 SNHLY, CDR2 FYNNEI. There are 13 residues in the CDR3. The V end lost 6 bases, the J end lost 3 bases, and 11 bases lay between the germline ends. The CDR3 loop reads CASSPLPKETQYF. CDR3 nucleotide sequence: TGTGCCAGCAGCCCGCTACCCAAAGAGACCCAGTACTTC.

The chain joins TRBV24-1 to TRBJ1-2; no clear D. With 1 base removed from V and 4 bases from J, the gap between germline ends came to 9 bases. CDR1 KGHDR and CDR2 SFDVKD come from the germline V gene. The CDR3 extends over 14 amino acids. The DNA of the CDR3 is TGTGCCACCAGTGATTTCGGGATCTCCTATGGCTACACCTTC. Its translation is CATSDFGISYGYTF.

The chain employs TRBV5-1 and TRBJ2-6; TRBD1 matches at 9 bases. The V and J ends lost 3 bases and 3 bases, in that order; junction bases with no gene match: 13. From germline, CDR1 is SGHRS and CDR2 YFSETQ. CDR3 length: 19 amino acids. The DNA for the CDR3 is TGCGCCAGCAGCTGGAAATCCGGGACAGGGTATCGTGGGGCCAACGTCCTGACTTTC. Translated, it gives CASSWKSGTGYRGANVLTF.

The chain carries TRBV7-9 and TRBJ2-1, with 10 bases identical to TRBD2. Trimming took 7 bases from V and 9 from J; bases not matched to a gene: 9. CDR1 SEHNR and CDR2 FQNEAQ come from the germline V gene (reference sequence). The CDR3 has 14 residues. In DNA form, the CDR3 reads TGTGCCAGCACCGGACTAGCGGTGGGCGGTGAGCAGTTCTTC. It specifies CASTGLAVGGEQFF.

CDR3 sequence: CASRPRAAYNEQFF. CDR3 DNA: TGTGCCAGCAGGCCGAGGGCAGCCTACAATGAGCAGTTCTTC. The chain links TRBV28 to TRBJ2-1; D is perhaps TRBD2 (5 bases). The germline V gene encodes CDR1 MDHEN and CDR2 SYDVKM. The CDR3 totals 14 residues. Trimming shortened V by 6 bases and J by 2 bases, and 11 bases separated the two germline ends.

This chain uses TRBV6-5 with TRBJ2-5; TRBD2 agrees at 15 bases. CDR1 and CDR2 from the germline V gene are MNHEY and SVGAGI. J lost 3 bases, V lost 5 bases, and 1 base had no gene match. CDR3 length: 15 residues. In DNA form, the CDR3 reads TGTGCCAGCAGTCGGACTAGCGGGAGGGAAGAGACCCAGTACTTC. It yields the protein CASSRTSGREETQYF.

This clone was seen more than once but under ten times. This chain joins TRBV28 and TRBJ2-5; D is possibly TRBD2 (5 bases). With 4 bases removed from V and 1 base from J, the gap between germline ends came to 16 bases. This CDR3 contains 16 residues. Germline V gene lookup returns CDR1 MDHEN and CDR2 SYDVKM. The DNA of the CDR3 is TGTGCCAGCAGTTCAAGAATGAGGGTAATCCAAGAGACCCAGTACTTC. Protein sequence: CASSSRMRVIQETQYF.

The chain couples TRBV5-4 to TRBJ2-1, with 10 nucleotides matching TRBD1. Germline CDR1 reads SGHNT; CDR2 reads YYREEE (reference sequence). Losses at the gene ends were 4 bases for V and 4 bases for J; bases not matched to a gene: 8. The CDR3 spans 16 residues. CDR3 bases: TGTGCCAGCAGCAAGGTCGGGACAGGGGCTTACAATGAGCAGTTCTTC. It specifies CASSKVGTGAYNEQFF.

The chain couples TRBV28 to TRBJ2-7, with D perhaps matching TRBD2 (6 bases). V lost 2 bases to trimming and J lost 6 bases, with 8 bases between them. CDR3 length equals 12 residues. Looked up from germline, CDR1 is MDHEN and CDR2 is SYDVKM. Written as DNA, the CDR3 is TGTGCCAGCAGTTTAGGGGGGATCGAGCAGTACGTC. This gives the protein CASSLGGIEQYV.

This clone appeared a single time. The CDR3 coding sequence is TGCGCCAGCAGCGACGGGACTAGCTCCTACAATGAGCAGTTCTTC. It encodes CASSDGTSSYNEQFF. This chain uses TRBV10-1 with TRBJ2-1, with 8 nucleotides matching TRBD2. CDR1 WNHNN and CDR2 SYGVQD come from the germline V gene (reference sequence). Trimming removed 6 bases from V and 0 bases from J; junction bases left unmatched: 4. The CDR3 totals 15 residues.

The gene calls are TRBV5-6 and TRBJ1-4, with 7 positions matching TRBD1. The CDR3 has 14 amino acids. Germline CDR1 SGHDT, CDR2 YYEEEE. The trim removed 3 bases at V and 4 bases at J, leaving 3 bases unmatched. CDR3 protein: CASSSDRSNEKLFF. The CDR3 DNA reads TGTGCCAGCAGCTCGGACAGGAGTAATGAAAAACTGTTTTTT.

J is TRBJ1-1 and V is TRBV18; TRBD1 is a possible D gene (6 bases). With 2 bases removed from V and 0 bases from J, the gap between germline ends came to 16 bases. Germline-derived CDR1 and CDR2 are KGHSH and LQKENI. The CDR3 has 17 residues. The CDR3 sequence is CASSPSGVVAMNTEAFF. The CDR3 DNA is TGTGCCAGCTCACCATCAGGGGTTGTAGCTATGAACACTGAAGCTTTCTTT.

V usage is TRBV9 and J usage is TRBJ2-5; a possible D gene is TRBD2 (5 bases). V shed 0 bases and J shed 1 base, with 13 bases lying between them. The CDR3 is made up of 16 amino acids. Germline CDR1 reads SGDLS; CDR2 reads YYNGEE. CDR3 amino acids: CASSVGGAGAQETQYF. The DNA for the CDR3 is TGTGCCAGCAGCGTAGGCGGCGCGGGCGCCCAAGAGACCCAGTACTTC.

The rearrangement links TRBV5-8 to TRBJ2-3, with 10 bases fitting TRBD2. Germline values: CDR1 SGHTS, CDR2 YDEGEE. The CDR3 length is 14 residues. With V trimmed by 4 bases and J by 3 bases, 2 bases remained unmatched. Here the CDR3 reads CASSQLAGTDTQYF. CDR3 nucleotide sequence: TGTGCCAGCAGCCAACTAGCGGGAACAGATACGCAGTATTTT.